This note documents a single T cell receptor (beta chain) sequence. This specimen comes from a study of cytomegalovirus exposure and HLA in healthy donors. The CDR3 runs 15 residues. Trimming removed 3 bases from V and 6 bases from J; junction bases left unmatched: 7. CDR1 is MRHNA, CDR2 SNTAGT, per germline. This PCR relied on a set of 60 Vbeta primers and 13 Jbeta primers. Profiling relied on immunoSEQ multiplex PCR, and the TCRdb table lists in-frame clones only, not all of them. The sample lists roughly 130,000 clones, around 70% occurring once. The rearrangement joins TRBV6-4 to TRBJ1-3, with 8 bases lining up with TRBD1. The sequencing sample was made of PBMCs. This TCR was sampled from a woman aged 40-49 years in good health and CMV-seropositive. For the CDR3, the DNA is TGTGCCAGCAGTGATTGGACAGGGCAGGCAAACACCATATATTTT. This translates into CASSDWTGQANTIYF.